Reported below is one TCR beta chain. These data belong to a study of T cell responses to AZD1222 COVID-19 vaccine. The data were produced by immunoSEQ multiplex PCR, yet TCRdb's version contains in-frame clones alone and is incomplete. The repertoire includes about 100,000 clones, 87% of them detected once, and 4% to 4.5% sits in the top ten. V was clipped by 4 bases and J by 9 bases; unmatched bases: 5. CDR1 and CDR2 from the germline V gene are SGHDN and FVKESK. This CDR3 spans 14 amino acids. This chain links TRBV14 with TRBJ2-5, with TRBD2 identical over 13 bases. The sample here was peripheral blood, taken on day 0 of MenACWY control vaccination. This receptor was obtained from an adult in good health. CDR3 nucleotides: TGTGCCAGCAGCCCGGCCGGACTAGCGGGGGCCCAGTACTTC. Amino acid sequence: CASSPAGLAGAQYF.